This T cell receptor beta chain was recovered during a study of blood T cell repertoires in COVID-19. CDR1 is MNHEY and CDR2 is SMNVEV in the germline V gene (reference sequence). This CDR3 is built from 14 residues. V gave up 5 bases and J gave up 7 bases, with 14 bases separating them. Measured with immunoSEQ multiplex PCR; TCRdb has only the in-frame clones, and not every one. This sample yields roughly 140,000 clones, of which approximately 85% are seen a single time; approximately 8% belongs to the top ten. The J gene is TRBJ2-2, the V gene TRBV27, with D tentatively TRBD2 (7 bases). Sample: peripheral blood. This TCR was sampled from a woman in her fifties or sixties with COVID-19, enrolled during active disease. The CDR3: CASSPLGGGGELFF. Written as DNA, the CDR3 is TGTGCCAGCAGTCCGTTAGGGGGGGGCGGGGAGCTGTTTTTT.